Listed here is a single TCR beta chain. The CDR3 length is 13 residues. In germline, CDR1 is KGHDR, CDR2 SFDVKD. Trimming shortened V by 7 bases and J by 5 bases, and 13 bases separated the two germline ends. Produced via immunoSEQ multiplex PCR; TCRdb's table is partial and in-frame only. The table records about 120,000 clones, just under 95% of them present only once. The sample comes from a study of control samples from healthy donors and cancer patients. The sequenced material came from blood. The chain links TRBV24-1 to TRBJ1-2, with D hard to call. The receptor's source is a man in his thirties or forties in good health. The CDR3 loop is CATRPQEGYGYTF. The CDR3 nucleotides read TGTGCCACCAGACCCCAGGAGGGATATGGCTACACCTTC.